This T cell receptor beta chain was profiled in a study of cytomegalovirus exposure and HLA in healthy donors. Whole-study findings and limits: Per a prior analysis, the majority of TCR beta V segments were productive roughly 87% or roughly 30% of the time. There were a few CMV-associated chains whose specificity for CMV antigens was confirmed in vitro. Presence/absence analyses rested on an assumption that sequencing depth was roughly uniform across donors.

The germline V gene has CDR1 MNHNS and CDR2 SASEGT. This CDR3 has 16 residues. V shed 0 bases, J shed 4 bases, and the junction held 6 bases outside the gene matches. The PCR was carried out with 60 Vbeta primers and 13 Jbeta primers. Generated by immunoSEQ multiplex PCR, the TCRdb table keeps only in-frame clones and is missing some. The profile shows about 160,000 clones, less than 80% of them singletons. Points on this clone: Its antigen is still unknown.

The chain carries TRBV6-1 and TRBJ2-7; 10 nucleotides line up with TRBD2. The TCR comes from a man between 40 and 49 years old in good health and CMV-seronegative. Material: PBMCs. The CDR3 DNA sequence: TGTGCCAGCAGTGAAGCCCCGATAGCGGGGGGTTACGAGCAGTACTTC. Its protein is CASSEAPIAGGYEQYF.